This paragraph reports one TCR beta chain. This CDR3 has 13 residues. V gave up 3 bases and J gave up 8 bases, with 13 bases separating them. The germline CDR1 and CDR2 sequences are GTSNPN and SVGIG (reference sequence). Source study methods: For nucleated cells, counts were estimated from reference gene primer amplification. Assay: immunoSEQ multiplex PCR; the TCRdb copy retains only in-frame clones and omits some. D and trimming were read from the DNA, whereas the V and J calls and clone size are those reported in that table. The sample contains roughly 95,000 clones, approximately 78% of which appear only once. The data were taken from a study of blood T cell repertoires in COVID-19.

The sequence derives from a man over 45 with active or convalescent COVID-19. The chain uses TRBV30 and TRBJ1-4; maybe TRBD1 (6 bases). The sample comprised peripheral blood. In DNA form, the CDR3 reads TGTGCCTGGAGCAAATCAGGGGCAGAAAAACTGTTTTTT. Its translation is CAWSKSGAEKLFF.